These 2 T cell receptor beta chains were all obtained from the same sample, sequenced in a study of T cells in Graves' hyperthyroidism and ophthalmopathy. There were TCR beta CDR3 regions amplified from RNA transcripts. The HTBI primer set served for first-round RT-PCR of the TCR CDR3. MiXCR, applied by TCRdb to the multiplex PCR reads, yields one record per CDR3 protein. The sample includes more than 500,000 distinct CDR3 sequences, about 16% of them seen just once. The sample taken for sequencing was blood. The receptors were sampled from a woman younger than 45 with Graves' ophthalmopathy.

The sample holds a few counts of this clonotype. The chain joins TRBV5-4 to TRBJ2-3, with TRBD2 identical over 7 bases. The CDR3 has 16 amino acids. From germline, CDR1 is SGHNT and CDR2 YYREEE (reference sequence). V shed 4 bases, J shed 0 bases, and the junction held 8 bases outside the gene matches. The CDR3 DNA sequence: TGTGCCAGCAGCCCATACGGGAGGCCTAGCACAGATACGCAGTATTTT. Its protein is CASSPYGRPSTDTQYF. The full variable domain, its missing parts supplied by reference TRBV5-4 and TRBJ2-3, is ETGVTQSPTHLIKTRGQQVTLRCSSQSGHNTVSWYQQALGQGPQFIFQYYREEENGRGNFPPRFSGLQFPNYSSELNVNALELDDSALYLCASSPYGRPSTDTQYFGPGTRLTVL.

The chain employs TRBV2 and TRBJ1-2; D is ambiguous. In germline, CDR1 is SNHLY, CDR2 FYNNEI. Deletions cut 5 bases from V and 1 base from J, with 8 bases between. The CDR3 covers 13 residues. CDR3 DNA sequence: TGTGCCAGCAGTAAGCAGATTAACTATGGCTACACCTTC. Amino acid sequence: CASSKQINYGYTF.